The 28 T cell receptor beta chains below were found in one sample sequenced in a study of cytomegalovirus exposure and HLA in healthy donors. A multiplex PCR was run with 60 Vbeta primers and 13 Jbeta primers. Measured with immunoSEQ multiplex PCR; TCRdb has only the in-frame clones, and not every one. The table has tens of thousands of clones, 55% to 65% seen once. The sequencing input was PBMCs. The receptors stem from a human donor in good health.

V and J are TRBV7-2 and TRBJ1-4; 12 nucleotides agree with TRBD1. V lost 5 bases, J lost 8 bases, and 9 bases stayed unmatched. This CDR3 is 16 amino acids long. CDR1 and CDR2 (germline): SGHTA, FQGNSA. CDR3 amino acids: CASSHFSGTGGEKLFF. CDR3 coding DNA: TGTGCCAGCAGCCACTTCTCCGGGACAGGGGGCGAAAAACTGTTTTTT.

V and J are TRBV29-1 and TRBJ1-2; possible D gene TRBD1, 6 bases. The CDR3 runs 13 residues. Germline values: CDR1 SQVTM, CDR2 ANQGSEA. V was pared by 6 bases and J by 5 bases, with 16 bases between. The CDR3 protein is CSVALDSYYGYTF. DNA for the CDR3: TGCAGCGTGGCTTTGGACAGTTATTATGGCTACACCTTC. The full variable domain, rest sourced from reference TRBV29-1 and TRBJ1-2, is SAVISQKPSRDICQRGTSLTIQCQVDSQVTMMFWYRQQPGQSLTLIATANQGSEATYESGFVIDKFPISRPNLTFSTLTVSNMSPEDSSIYLCSVALDSYYGYTFGSGTRLTVV.

This clone was observed a handful of times. The V call is TRBV5-6, the J call TRBJ1-2; TRBD1 is a possible D gene (5 bases). The CDR3 is 13 amino acids. V shed 0 bases and J shed 5 bases, with 8 bases lying between them. Germline loops: CDR1 SGHDT, CDR2 YYEEEE. The CDR3 DNA reads TGTGCCAGCAGCTTGGGACAGATATATGGCTACACCTTC. Translating it yields CASSLGQIYGYTF. The full variable domain, in which reference TRBV5-6 and TRBJ1-2 provide the parts outside the CDR3, is DAGVTQSPTHLIKTRGQQVTLRCSPKSGHDTVSWYQQALGQGPQFIFQYYEEEERQRGNFPDRFSGHQFPNYSSELNVNALLLGDSALYLCASSLGQIYGYTFGSGTRLTVV.

The chain carries TRBV4-2 and TRBJ2-6; a weak D match, TRBD1 (6 bases). Germline CDR1 reads LGHNA; CDR2 reads YNFKEQ. Trimming took off 0 bases at V and 4 bases at J, with 10 bases between the two ends. This CDR3 has 16 residues. DNA of the CDR3: TGTGCCAGCAGCCAAGAGAACAGGGCCGGGGCCAACGTCCTGACTTTC. Protein sequence: CASSQENRAGANVLTF.

The J gene is TRBJ2-6, the V gene TRBV18; unclear D gene. V was clipped by 5 bases and J by 0 bases, with 11 bases between them. Looked up from germline, CDR1 is KGHSH and CDR2 is LQKENI. The CDR3 covers 16 residues. CDR3 DNA sequence: TGTGCCAGCTCAGCTCGGTCTATCTCTGGGGCCAACGTCCTGACTTTC. Protein: CASSARSISGANVLTF.

This chain joins TRBV7-9 and TRBJ1-2, with 7 positions matching TRBD1. Trimming took 2 bases from V and 1 from J; bases not matched to a gene: 4. Germline CDR1 is SEHNR and CDR2 is FQNEAQ (reference sequence). The CDR3 length is 15 residues. For the CDR3, the DNA is TGTGCCAGCAGCTTATCCGCAGGGGGTAACTATGGCTACACCTTC. It encodes CASSLSAGGNYGYTF.

About this clone: At one end, the junction sequence differs from germline, possibly due to a read error. V gene TRBV6-5 combines with J gene TRBJ2-2; weak D call: TRBD1 (6 bases). Germline CDR1 is MNHEY and CDR2 is SVGAGI. This CDR3 spans 16 amino acids. Here the CDR3 reads CASSSRQASGTGEPFF. In nucleotides, the CDR3 is TGTGCCAGCAGTTCGAGACAGGCCTCGGGCACCGGGGAGCCGTTTTTT.

This clone appeared a few times. The chain recombines TRBV7-9 with TRBJ1-2, with D possibly TRBD1 on 5 matching bases. This CDR3 is built from 13 residues. Germline V gene data show CDR1 as SEHNR and CDR2 as FQNEAQ (reference sequence). Deletions cut 7 bases from V and 7 bases from J, with 16 bases between. The CDR3 spells CASTIGGQGGYTF. CDR3 DNA sequence: TGTGCCAGCACCATCGGAGGGCAGGGTGGCTACACCTTC. The full variable domain, in which reference TRBV7-9 and TRBJ1-2 provide the parts outside the CDR3, is DTGVSQNPRHKITKRGQNVTFRCDPISEHNRLYWYRQTLGQGPEFLTYFQNEAQLEKSRLLSDRFSAERPKGSFSTLEIQRTEQGDSAMYLCASTIGGQGGYTFGSGTRLTVV.

V and J are TRBV9 and TRBJ1-1, with 9 bases fitting TRBD1. This CDR3 spans 14 amino acids. Trimming at V came to 0 bases and at J to 8 bases, leaving 5 bases not matched to a gene. The germline V gene has CDR1 SGDLS and CDR2 YYNGEE. CDR3 DNA: TGTGCCAGCAGCGTAGGGGGGGGGACAGGGGAAGCTTTCTTT. It encodes CASSVGGGTGEAFF.

The J gene is TRBJ2-5, the V gene TRBV5-1, with 11 bases fitting TRBD1. CDR1 SGHRS and CDR2 YFSETQ come from the germline V gene. CDR3 length equals 16 residues. The trim removed 4 bases at V and 4 bases at J, leaving 9 bases unmatched. The CDR3 bases are TGCGCCAGCAGCCGGCAGGGACAGGGGGGTGGAGAGACCCAGTACTTC. This sequence encodes CASSRQGQGGGETQYF.

The chain links TRBV4-3 to TRBJ1-2; TRBD1 agrees at 10 bases. The CDR3 covers 13 residues. Trimming cost V 6 bases and J 6 bases; bases outside gene matches: 4. In germline, CDR1 is LGHNA, CDR2 YSLEER. The CDR3 DNA sequence: TGCGCCAGCAGACCGACAGGGGGCAATGGCTACACCTTC. Residues: CASRPTGGNGYTF.

The chain joins TRBV7-3 to TRBJ1-2; D not resolved. The CDR3 contains 14 residues. Germline V lookup: CDR1 SGHTA, CDR2 FQGTGA. Trimming stripped 2 bases from V and 3 bases from J, with 10 bases between. CDR3 DNA: TGTGCCAGCAGCTTAGCGTCCGGGGACTATGGCTACACCTTC. This encodes CASSLASGDYGYTF. The variable domain in full, with the rest retrieved from reference TRBV7-3 and TRBJ1-2, is GAGVSQTPSNKVTEKGKYVELRCDPISGHTALYWYRQSLGQGPEFLIYFQGTGAADDSGLPNDRFFAVRPEGSVSTLKIQRTERGDSAVYLCASSLASGDYGYTFGSGTRLTVV.

J is TRBJ1-4 and V is TRBV5-6; a weak D match, TRBD1 (5 bases). CDR3 size: 15 residues. V gave up 3 bases and J gave up 8 bases, with 17 bases separating them. CDR1 and CDR2 from the germline V gene are SGHDT and YYEEEE. Here the CDR3 reads CASSSSGGAGEKLFF. The CDR3 DNA sequence: TGTGCCAGCAGCTCATCGGGGGGAGCAGGGGAAAAACTGTTTTTT.

The chain couples TRBV9 to TRBJ2-3; 8 positions match TRBD1. The CDR3 consists of 15 residues. Trimming took 2 bases from V and 2 from J; bases not matched to a gene: 4. The germline CDR1 and CDR2 sequences are SGDLS and YYNGEE. The CDR3 loop reads CASSVPQGDTDTQYF. As DNA, the CDR3 is TGTGCCAGCAGCGTGCCACAGGGGGACACAGATACGCAGTATTTT.

The V and J genes are TRBV18 and TRBJ2-7, with D perhaps matching TRBD2 (6 bases). This CDR3 spans 15 amino acids. CDR1 and CDR2 (germline): KGHSH, LQKENI. Trimming cost V 4 bases and J 3 bases, with 16 bases left between them. The CDR3 sequence is CASSLNSGPSYEQYF. CDR3 DNA: TGTGCCAGCTCACTCAATAGCGGACCGAGCTACGAGCAGTACTTC.

The chain couples TRBV2 to TRBJ1-6; D is unresolved. The CDR3 contains 15 residues. The germline V gene has CDR1 SNHLY and CDR2 FYNNEI. Trimming shortened V by 4 bases and J by 7 bases, and 14 bases separated the two germline ends. This chain's CDR3 is CASSVTVQSNSPLHF. In DNA form, the CDR3 reads TGTGCCAGCAGTGTTACGGTACAGTCGAATTCACCCCTCCACTTT. The full variable domain, in which reference TRBV2 and TRBJ1-6 provide the parts outside the CDR3, is EPEVTQTPSHQVTQMGQEVILRCVPISNHLYFYWYRQILGQKVEFLVSFYNNEISEKSEIFDDQFSVERPDGSNFTLKIRSTKLEDSAMYFCASSVTVQSNSPLHFGNGTRLTVT.

The chain combines TRBV11-3 with TRBJ2-2, with D possibly matching TRBD2 (6 bases). Germline lookup yields CDR1 SGHNT and CDR2 YENEEA. This CDR3 is 14 amino acids long. V was shortened by 1 base and J by 5 bases, with 8 bases between the two germline ends. CDR3 region: CASSLGGVTGELFF. The CDR3 nucleotides read TGTGCCAGCAGCTTAGGGGGGGTTACCGGGGAGCTGTTTTTT.

The J gene is TRBJ2-2, the V gene TRBV11-1; TRBD1 matches at 8 bases. Germline lookup yields CDR1 SGHAT and CDR2 FQDESV (reference sequence). The trim removed 2 bases at V and 6 bases at J, leaving 2 bases unmatched. The CDR3 length is 14 residues. CDR3 nucleotide sequence: TGTGCCAGCAGCTTAAACAGGGGGTCCGGGGAGCTGTTTTTT. Its protein is CASSLNRGSGELFF.

Turning to this clone: One end of the junction varies from germline; a read error may be responsible. V and J are TRBV4-2 and TRBJ2-7; D may match TRBD1 or TRBD2 (7 bases each). This CDR3 is 17 amino acids long. Per the germline V gene, CDR1 is LGHNA and CDR2 is YNFKEQ. Here the CDR3 reads CASGQGGTGTRNDEQYF. In DNA, the CDR3 is TGTGCCAGCGGCCAGGGGGGGACCGGGACACGGAACGACGAGCAGTACTTC.

Here the CDR3 reads CASRTTGVNTEAFF. CDR3 DNA: TGTGCCAGCAGGACGACAGGGGTGAACACTGAAGCTTTCTTT. V and J are TRBV6-6 and TRBJ1-1, with 8 bases identical to TRBD1. This CDR3 has 14 residues. Germline values: CDR1 MNHNY, CDR2 SVGAGI (reference sequence). Trimming cost V 6 bases and J 0 bases; bases outside gene matches: 3.

This clone was recorded a few times. The chain joins TRBV5-1 to TRBJ2-1; 12 nucleotides line up with TRBD2. With 3 bases clipped from V and 4 bases from J, the junction kept 2 bases outside the gene matches. CDR1 is SGHRS, CDR2 YFSETQ, per germline. The CDR3 contains 15 residues. CDR3 residues: CASSSTSGGYNEQFF. In DNA, the CDR3 is TGCGCCAGCAGCTCGACTAGCGGGGGATACAATGAGCAGTTCTTC.

The chain recombines TRBV21-1 with TRBJ2-3; the listed D gene, TRBD1, was not tested against the DNA. TRBV21-1 is a recognized pseudogene. The CDR3 is made up of 20 amino acids. CDR3 sequence reads: CASSNGNNRAAPFSTDTQYF. The DNA for the CDR3 is TGTGCCAGCAGCAACGGCAACAACAGGGCGGCCCCTTTTAGCACAGATACGCAGTATTTT.

The V call is TRBV5-1, the J call TRBJ2-5; D perhaps matches TRBD1 (6 bases). The CDR3 length is 15 residues. V was pared by 4 bases and J by 4 bases, with 17 bases between. Germline V lookup: CDR1 SGHRS, CDR2 YFSETQ. The CDR3 here is CASSVIGGPGETQYF. The CDR3 DNA sequence: TGCGCCAGCAGCGTTATTGGGGGCCCCGGAGAGACCCAGTACTTC.

This clone was detected only a few times. The V gene is TRBV2, the J gene TRBJ2-7; 10 bases are a match to TRBD1. V gave up 8 bases and J gave up 4 bases; unmatched junction bases: 8. This CDR3 region has 14 residues. Germline V gives CDR1 SNHLY, CDR2 FYNNEI. DNA for the CDR3: TGTGCCAGCCTCCGGGACAGGGGTTTGTACGAGCAGTACTTC. Translation gives CASLRDRGLYEQYF.

This clone was seen once. The CDR3 DNA is TGTGCCAGCTCACCGCAGATGGGCGACACTGAAGCTTTCTTT. Encoded protein: CASSPQMGDTEAFF. The V gene is TRBV18, the J gene TRBJ1-1, with unresolved D. Looked up from germline, CDR1 is KGHSH and CDR2 is LQKENI. The CDR3 covers 14 residues. Trimming took off 3 bases at V and 3 bases at J, with 11 bases between the two ends.

The genes are TRBV15 and TRBJ1-1, with D maybe TRBD1 (6 bases). Germline-derived CDR1 and CDR2 are LNHNV and YYDKDF (reference sequence). The CDR3 runs 14 residues. The V end lost 3 bases, the J end lost 4 bases, and 12 bases lay between the germline ends. DNA of the CDR3: TGTGCCACCAGCAGGAACAGGGACGCCACTGAAGCTTTCTTT. This gives the protein CATSRNRDATEAFF.

CDR3 residues: CASNIAGGRGYGYTF. The CDR3, as DNA: TGTGCCAGCAACATTGCTGGGGGCAGGGGATATGGCTACACCTTC. The V gene is TRBV5-5, the J gene TRBJ1-2; tentative D call: TRBD1 (6 bases). This CDR3 is 15 amino acids long. Trimming took off 6 bases at V and 5 bases at J, with 20 bases between the two ends. Germline V lookup: CDR1 SGHKS, CDR2 YYEKEE (reference sequence).

This clone was seen only a few times. This chain connects TRBV6-1 to TRBJ2-3; D unclear. The CDR3 covers 12 residues. The V gene lost 8 bases and the J gene lost 3 bases, with 9 bases spanning the gap. The germline V gene encodes CDR1 MNHNS and CDR2 SASEGT. Written as DNA, the CDR3 is TGTGCCAGCCATCAGGCAACAGATACGCAGTATTTT. Amino acid sequence: CASHQATDTQYF.